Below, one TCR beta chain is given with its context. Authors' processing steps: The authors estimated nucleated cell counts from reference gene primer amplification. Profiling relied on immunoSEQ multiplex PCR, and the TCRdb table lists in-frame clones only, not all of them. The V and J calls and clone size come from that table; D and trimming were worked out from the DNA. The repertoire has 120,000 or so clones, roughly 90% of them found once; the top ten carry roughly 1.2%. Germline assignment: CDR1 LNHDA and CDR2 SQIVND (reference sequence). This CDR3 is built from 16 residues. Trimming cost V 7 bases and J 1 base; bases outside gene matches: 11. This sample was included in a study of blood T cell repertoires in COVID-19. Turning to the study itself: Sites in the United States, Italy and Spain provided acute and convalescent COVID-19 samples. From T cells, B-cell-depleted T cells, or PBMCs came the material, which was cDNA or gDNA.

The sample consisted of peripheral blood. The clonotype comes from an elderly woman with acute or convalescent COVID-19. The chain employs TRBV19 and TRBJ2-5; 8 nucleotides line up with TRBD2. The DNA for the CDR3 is TGTGCCAGTACCCCTAGGGCGGGGGGACCCCAAGAGACCCAGTACTTC. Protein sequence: CASTPRAGGPQETQYF.